The present entry profiles one TCR beta chain with its context. Study processing details: Using reference gene primer amplification, nucleated cell counts were estimated. Assay: immunoSEQ multiplex PCR; the TCRdb copy retains only in-frame clones and omits some. D and trimming were read from the DNA, whereas the V and J calls and clone size are those reported in that table. The repertoire holds about 100,000 clones, around 83% seen once, with more than 3.5% in the top ten. CDR3 length: 16 residues. J gave up 2 bases and V 5 bases, and 6 bases lay outside the gene matches. Germline CDR1 MGHRA, CDR2 YSYEKL. The data were obtained in a study of blood T cell repertoires in COVID-19. Whole-study context: Sample material is recorded as cDNA or gDNA derived from T cells, B-cell-depleted T cells, or PBMCs.

The source of this sequence is a woman aged 70-85 years with acute or convalescent COVID-19. Sequencing was done on a sample of peripheral blood. V and J are TRBV4-1 and TRBJ2-3; 11 nucleotides align to TRBD2. CDR3 sequence reads: CASSSAGLADTDTQYF. The DNA for the CDR3 is TGCGCCAGCAGCTCTGCGGGACTAGCGGACACAGATACGCAGTATTTT.